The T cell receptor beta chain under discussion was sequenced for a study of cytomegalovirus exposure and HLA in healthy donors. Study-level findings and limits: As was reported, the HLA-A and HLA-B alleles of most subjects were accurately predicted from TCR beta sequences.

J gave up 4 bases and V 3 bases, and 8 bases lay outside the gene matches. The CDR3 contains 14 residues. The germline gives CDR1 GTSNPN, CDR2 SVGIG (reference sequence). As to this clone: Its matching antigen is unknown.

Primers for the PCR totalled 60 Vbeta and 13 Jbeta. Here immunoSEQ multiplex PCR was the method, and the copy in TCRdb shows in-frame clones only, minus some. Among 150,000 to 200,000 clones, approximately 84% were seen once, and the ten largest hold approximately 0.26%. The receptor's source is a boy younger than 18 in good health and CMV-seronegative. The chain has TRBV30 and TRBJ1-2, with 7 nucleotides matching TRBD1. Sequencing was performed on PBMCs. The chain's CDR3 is CAWRFRDSRYGYTF. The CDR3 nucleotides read TGTGCCTGGAGGTTCAGGGACAGCCGCTATGGCTACACCTTC.